Below are 26 T cell receptor beta chains sequenced from a single sample in a study of CD8 T cells in Susac syndrome. Roughly 0.5 to 1 ug RNA was reverse transcribed with random hexamers. TCRdb itself ran the immunoSEQ multiplex PCR reads through MiXCR, one entry per CDR3 protein. The sample lists about 130,000 distinct CDR3 sequences, approximately 89% seen once, with approximately 0.24% in the top ten. Sequencing input: CD8+ T cells from PBMCs. These receptor sequences come from a human donor with multiple sclerosis.

The CDR3, as DNA: TGTGCCAGCAGTTTTGGGACTAGTATCGGCGAGCAGTTCTTC. Encoded protein: CASSFGTSIGEQFF. The rearrangement joins TRBV27 to TRBJ2-1; 8 nucleotides agree with TRBD2. Trimming at V came to 3 bases and at J to 10 bases, leaving 8 bases not matched to a gene. Germline CDR1 reads MNHEY; CDR2 reads SMNVEV (reference sequence). This CDR3 is 14 amino acids long.

J is TRBJ1-2 and V is TRBV6-1; possibly TRBD1 for D (6 bases). CDR1 MNHNS and CDR2 SASEGT come from the germline V gene. The V gene lost 6 bases and the J gene lost 7 bases, with 12 bases spanning the gap. CDR3 length equals 12 residues. CDR3 sequence (DNA): TGTGCCAGCAGACCGGGGGGCTCTGGCTACACCTTC. Residues: CASRPGGSGYTF.

The genes are TRBV20-1 and TRBJ1-1; D gene unclear. The CDR3 covers 12 residues. The ends were cut back, 6 bases at V and 10 bases at J, with 18 bases in the middle. The germline V gene has CDR1 DFQATT and CDR2 SNEGSKA (reference sequence). CDR3: CSAPPVGGLAFF. CDR3 bases: TGCAGTGCCCCTCCCGTGGGTGGTTTAGCTTTCTTT.

This sequence joins TRBV7-9 and TRBJ2-7; possibly TRBD1 for D (6 bases). V was trimmed by 5 bases and J by 2 bases, leaving 16 bases between them. The CDR3 loop spans 15 amino acids. Germline V gene data show CDR1 as SEHNR and CDR2 as FQNEAQ (reference sequence). CDR3 protein: CASSKTGSPTYEQYF. CDR3 in DNA: TGTGCCAGCAGCAAGACAGGCTCCCCCACCTACGAGCAGTACTTC.

The V and J genes are TRBV20-1 and TRBJ2-7; TRBD2 matches at 13 bases. V trimming: 5 bases; J trimming: 1 base; junction bases outside the gene matches: 8. This CDR3 is built from 16 residues. In germline, CDR1 is DFQATT, CDR2 SNEGSKA (reference sequence). CDR3 sequence reads: CSAVITSGRVSYEQYF. The CDR3 DNA reads TGCAGTGCTGTAATAACTAGCGGGAGGGTATCCTACGAGCAGTACTTC.

The rearrangement uses TRBV5-4 and TRBJ2-5; 7 nucleotides agree with TRBD2. The CDR3 runs to 14 residues. Trimming removed 7 bases from V and 2 bases from J; junction bases left unmatched: 8. The germline V gene has CDR1 SGHNT and CDR2 YYREEE (reference sequence). CDR3 protein: CASSWGGIQETQYF. The CDR3 region has the DNA TGTGCCAGCTCCTGGGGGGGGATACAAGAGACCCAGTACTTC.

V and J are TRBV4-1 and TRBJ1-5, with a tentative D call TRBD1 (6 bases). V was pared by 0 bases and J by 2 bases, with 14 bases between. The germline V gene encodes CDR1 MGHRA and CDR2 YSYEKL. The CDR3 runs to 17 residues. CDR3 residues: CASSQDGGQGGNQPQHF. The CDR3 region has the DNA TGCGCCAGCAGCCAAGATGGGGGGCAGGGCGGCAATCAGCCCCAGCATTTT.

The rearrangement uses TRBV29-1 and TRBJ2-7, with a weak D call TRBD1 (6 bases). V gave up 7 bases and J gave up 2 bases, with 12 bases separating them. This CDR3 has 12 amino acids. Germline V gene sequence: CDR1 SQVTM, CDR2 ANQGSEA. The CDR3 spells CSAKQGTYEQYF. The CDR3 coding sequence is TGCAGCGCAAAACAGGGAACCTACGAGCAGTACTTC.

The V and J genes are TRBV7-8 and TRBJ2-7; the match to TRBD2 covers 7 bases. Per the germline V gene, CDR1 is SGHVS and CDR2 is FQNEAQ. This CDR3 is 16 amino acids long. V dropped 2 bases and J dropped 0; count of bases not matched to a gene: 7. Here the CDR3 reads CASSLSGLAVSYEQYF. The CDR3 DNA follows: TGTGCCAGCAGCTTATCTGGCCTAGCGGTCTCCTACGAGCAGTACTTC. Full variable domain (outside the CDR3, taken from reference TRBV7-8 and TRBJ2-7): GAGVSQSPRYKVAKRGQDVALRCDPISGHVSLFWYQQALGQGPEFLTYFQNEAQLDKSGLPSDRFFAERPEGSVSTLKIQRTQQEDSAVYLCASSLSGLAVSYEQYFGPGTRLTVT.

The chain joins TRBV7-9 to TRBJ1-1; D is possibly TRBD1 (5 bases). The V and J ends lost 5 bases and 0 bases respectively, with 10 bases between them. The CDR3 spans 14 residues. Germline CDR1 and CDR2: SEHNR and FQNEAQ (reference sequence). CDR3 coding DNA: TGTGCCAGCAGCGCAGGACATTTGAACACTGAAGCTTTCTTT. Residues: CASSAGHLNTEAFF.

This chain joins TRBV13 and TRBJ2-1; D is possibly TRBD1 (7 bases). Germline V lookup: CDR1 PRHDT, CDR2 FYEKMQ (reference sequence). The CDR3 runs to 20 residues. The V and J ends lost 4 bases and 3 bases respectively, with 28 bases between them. CDR3 in DNA: TGTGCCAGCAGCTCCCCCGACAGGGCGGGTTCGTCGGGGGACTACAATGAGCAGTTCTTC. As protein: CASSSPDRAGSSGDYNEQFF.

The rearrangement joins TRBV5-6 to TRBJ1-2; the D is unclear. V was cut by 0 bases and J by 11 bases, with 17 bases left in between. The CDR3 covers 14 residues. The germline CDR1 and CDR2 sequences are SGHDT and YYEEEE. CDR3 sequence reads: CASSLGVTYEAYTF. In DNA form, the CDR3 reads TGTGCCAGCAGCTTGGGTGTAACATACGAGGCGTACACCTTC.

This chain uses TRBV7-3 with TRBJ2-2, with 8 bases that match TRBD2. The CDR3 covers 16 residues. Germline V gene lookup returns CDR1 SGHTA and CDR2 FQGTGA. The V gene end was trimmed by 5 bases and the J gene end by 2 bases; junction bases not matched to a gene: 7. CDR3 DNA sequence: TGTGCCAGCAGCCCCACTAGCGGCCCTAACACCGGGGAGCTGTTTTTT. Protein product: CASSPTSGPNTGELFF.

The chain combines TRBV6-2 or TRBV6-3 with TRBJ2-7; 9 nucleotides agree with TRBD2. Germline-derived CDR1 and CDR2 are MNHEY and SVGEGT. CDR3 length: 15 amino acids. V was pared by 7 bases and J by 0 bases, with 7 bases of the junction left unmatched. CDR3 DNA sequence: TGTGCCAGCACCTATAGCGGGGGAAGCTCCTACGAGCAGTACTTC. Translated, it gives CASTYSGGSSYEQYF.

V is TRBV11-3 and J is TRBJ1-5, with a tentative D call TRBD1 (5 bases). The CDR3 sequence is 15 residues long. In germline, CDR1 is SGHNT, CDR2 YENEEA. Between the trimmed V and J ends, which lost 2 bases and 4 bases, there was a span of 12 bases. The CDR3 sequence: CASSLIREKNQPQHF. CDR3 bases: TGTGCCAGCAGCTTAATCAGGGAAAAAAATCAGCCCCAGCATTTT.

The chain's CDR3 is CASRPGGQPQHF. The CDR3, as DNA: TGTGCCAGCAGACCGGGGGGTCAGCCCCAGCATTTT. The chain carries TRBV6-5 and TRBJ1-5, with a possible D match to TRBD1 (5 bases). The V end was cut by 6 bases, the J end by 6 bases, with 9 bases between. In germline, CDR1 is MNHEY, CDR2 SVGAGI. There are 12 residues in the CDR3.

The chain uses TRBV5-1 and TRBJ2-1; D assignment may be TRBD1 or TRBD2 (6 bases each). The CDR3 has 14 amino acids. The V gene lost 1 base and the J gene lost 7 bases, with 12 bases spanning the gap. Germline V lookup: CDR1 SGHRS, CDR2 YFSETQ. This chain's CDR3 is CASSLNGGGNEQFF. The DNA for the CDR3 is TGCGCCAGCAGCTTGAATGGAGGGGGGAATGAGCAGTTCTTC.

This sequence joins TRBV4-2 and TRBJ1-5; D is unresolved. CDR1 is LGHNA, CDR2 YNFKEQ, per germline. The CDR3 is 13 amino acids. V lost 0 bases, J lost 1 base, and 1 base lay in between. CDR3: CASSQESNQPQHF. DNA of the CDR3: TGTGCCAGCAGCCAAGAAAGCAATCAGCCCCAGCATTTT.

The chain links TRBV20-1 to TRBJ1-5; no clear D gene. V was cut by 6 bases and J by 0 bases, with 9 bases left in between. Germline CDR1 DFQATT, CDR2 SNEGSKA (reference sequence). CDR3 length: 13 amino acids. As DNA, the CDR3 is TGCAGTGCCGAGGCCTCTAGCAATCAGCCCCAGCATTTT. Protein: CSAEASSNQPQHF.

The V and J genes are TRBV11-2 and TRBJ2-3, with D tentatively TRBD2 (6 bases). The germline V and J ends were trimmed by 2 bases and 1 base, with 10 bases remaining between them. The germline V gene has CDR1 SGHAT and CDR2 FQNNGV. The CDR3 has 15 amino acids. The CDR3 is CASSLIRGGTDTQYF. The CDR3 nucleotides read TGTGCCAGCAGCTTAATCCGCGGGGGCACAGATACGCAGTATTTT.

In its sample, this clonotype was seen once. The V call is TRBV12-3 or TRBV12-4, the J call TRBJ2-7, with D maybe TRBD2 (6 bases). The CDR3 totals 12 residues. Trimming pared 1 base from V and 6 bases from J, leaving 7 bases between. The CDR3 nucleotides are TGTGCCAGCAGTTTAGTGGGACTCGAGCAGTACTTC. It encodes CASSLVGLEQYF.

V is TRBV27 and J is TRBJ1-1; D unclear. Germline-derived CDR1 and CDR2 are MNHEY and SMNVEV (reference sequence). V was clipped by 0 bases and J by 1 base, with 9 bases between them. The CDR3 sequence is 15 residues long. This CDR3 reads CASSLSPTGNTEAFF. CDR3 bases: TGTGCCAGCAGTTTATCTCCCACGGGGAACACTGAAGCTTTCTTT.

This chain connects TRBV12-3 or TRBV12-4 to TRBJ2-2; no reliable D call. The CDR3 totals 15 residues. V was shortened by 3 bases and J by 5 bases, with 13 bases between the two germline ends. In DNA, the CDR3 is TGTGCCAGCAGTTTCGCCACCCTGTGGACCGGGGAGCTGTTTTTT. Protein: CASSFATLWTGELFF.

V is TRBV11-2 and J is TRBJ2-5; D unclear. CDR3 length: 15 residues. Germline V gene sequence: CDR1 SGHAT, CDR2 FQNNGV. V lost 0 bases, J lost 4 bases, and 12 bases lay in between. The DNA for the CDR3 is TGTGCCAGCAGCTTAGATCCTTGGTGGGGAGAGACCCAGTACTTC. Protein sequence: CASSLDPWWGETQYF.

V is TRBV29-1 and J is TRBJ2-7; 9 bases map to TRBD2. With 6 bases clipped from V and 0 bases from J, the junction kept 6 bases outside the gene matches. CDR3 length equals 14 residues. Germline values: CDR1 SQVTM, CDR2 ANQGSEA. The chain's CDR3 is CSVTGLASSYEQYF. As DNA, the CDR3 is TGCAGCGTCACTGGACTAGCGAGCTCCTACGAGCAGTACTTC.

V and J are TRBV4-1 and TRBJ2-2; 8 nucleotides match TRBD2. The CDR3 has 17 amino acids. V shed 3 bases and J 4 bases; nucleotides not matched to a gene: 10. Germline CDR1 MGHRA, CDR2 YSYEKL. In nucleotides, the CDR3 is TGCGCCAGCAGCCAGTCCGGACTAGCAGTTGGCACCGGGGAGCTGTTTTTT. It specifies CASSQSGLAVGTGELFF.